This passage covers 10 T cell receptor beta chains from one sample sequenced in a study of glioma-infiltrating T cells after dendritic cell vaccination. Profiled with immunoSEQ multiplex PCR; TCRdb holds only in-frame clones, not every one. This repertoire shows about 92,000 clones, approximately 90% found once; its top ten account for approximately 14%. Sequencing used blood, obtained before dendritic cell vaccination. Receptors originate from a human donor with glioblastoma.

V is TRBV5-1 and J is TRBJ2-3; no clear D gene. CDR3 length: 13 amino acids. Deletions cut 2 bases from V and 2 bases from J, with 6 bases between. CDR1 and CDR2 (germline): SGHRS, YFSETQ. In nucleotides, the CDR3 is TGCGCCAGCAGCTTCCGGTTCACAGATACGCAGTATTTT. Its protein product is CASSFRFTDTQYF.

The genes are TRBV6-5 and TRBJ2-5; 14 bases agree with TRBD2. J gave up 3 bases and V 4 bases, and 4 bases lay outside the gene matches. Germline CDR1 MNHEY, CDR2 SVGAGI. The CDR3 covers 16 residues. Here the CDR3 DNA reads TGTGCCAGCAGTTCCCGACTAGCGGGGGGGGAAGAGACCCAGTACTTC. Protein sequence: CASSSRLAGGEETQYF.

The CDR3 coding sequence is TGTGCCAGCAGCCCTGATACGGGACTAGTTTTCAATGAGCAGTTCTTC. Protein product: CASSPDTGLVFNEQFF. J is TRBJ2-1 and V is TRBV5-6; 8 nucleotides align to TRBD2. Germline loops: CDR1 SGHDT, CDR2 YYEEEE. V gave up 4 bases and J gave up 6 bases; unmatched junction bases: 12. The CDR3 loop spans 16 amino acids.

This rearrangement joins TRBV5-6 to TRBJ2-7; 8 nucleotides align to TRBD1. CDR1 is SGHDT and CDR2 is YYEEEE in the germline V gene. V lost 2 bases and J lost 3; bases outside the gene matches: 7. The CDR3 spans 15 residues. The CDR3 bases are TGTGCCAGCAGCTTATTTGACAGGGGAAACTACGAGCAGTACTTC. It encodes CASSLFDRGNYEQYF.

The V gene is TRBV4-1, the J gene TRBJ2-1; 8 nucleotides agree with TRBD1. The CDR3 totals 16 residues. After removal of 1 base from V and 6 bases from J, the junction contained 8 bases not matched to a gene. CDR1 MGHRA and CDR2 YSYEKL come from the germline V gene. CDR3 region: CASSQVGRTGPNEQFF. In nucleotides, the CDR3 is TGCGCCAGCAGCCAAGTAGGCAGGACAGGGCCCAATGAGCAGTTCTTC.

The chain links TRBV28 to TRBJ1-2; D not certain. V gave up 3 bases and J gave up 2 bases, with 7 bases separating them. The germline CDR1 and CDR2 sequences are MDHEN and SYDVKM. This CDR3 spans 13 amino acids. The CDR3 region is CASSFGGNYGYTF. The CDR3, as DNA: TGTGCCAGCAGTTTTGGCGGGAACTATGGCTACACCTTC.

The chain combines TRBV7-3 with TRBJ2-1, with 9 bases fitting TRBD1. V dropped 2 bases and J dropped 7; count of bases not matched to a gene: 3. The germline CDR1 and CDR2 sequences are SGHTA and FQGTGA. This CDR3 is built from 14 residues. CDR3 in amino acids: CASSLAGTGNEQFF. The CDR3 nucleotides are TGTGCCAGCAGCTTAGCCGGGACAGGGAATGAGCAGTTCTTC.

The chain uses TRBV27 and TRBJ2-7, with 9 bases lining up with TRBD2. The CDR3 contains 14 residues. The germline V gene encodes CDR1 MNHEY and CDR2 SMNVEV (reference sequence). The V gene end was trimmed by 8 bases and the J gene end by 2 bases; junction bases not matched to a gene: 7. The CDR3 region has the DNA TGTGCCAGCGGGCGACTAGCGGACACCTACGAGCAGTACTTC. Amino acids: CASGRLADTYEQYF.

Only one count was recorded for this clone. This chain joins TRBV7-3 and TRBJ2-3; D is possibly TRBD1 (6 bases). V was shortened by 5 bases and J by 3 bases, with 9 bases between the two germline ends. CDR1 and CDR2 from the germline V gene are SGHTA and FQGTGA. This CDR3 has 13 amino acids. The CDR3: CASSVQGTDTQYF. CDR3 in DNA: TGTGCCAGCAGCGTTCAGGGGACAGATACGCAGTATTTT.

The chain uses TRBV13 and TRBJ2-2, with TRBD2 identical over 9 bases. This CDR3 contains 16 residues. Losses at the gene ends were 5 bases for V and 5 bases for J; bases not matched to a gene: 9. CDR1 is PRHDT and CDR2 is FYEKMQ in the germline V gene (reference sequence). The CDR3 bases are TGTGCCAGCAGCGCCGCGGGGGCGGGAGGGACCGGGGAGCTGTTTTTT. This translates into CASSAAGAGGTGELFF.